Sequencing of this T cell receptor beta chain was carried out in a study of CD8+ T cells in alopecia areata. Whole-study results and caveats: Unlike in mice, where it was clearer, TCR sharing across patients was less clear, possibly HLA-related.

This clone was counted a single time. The antigen remains undetermined. Treatment denoted: oral pan-JAK inhibitor, 5-10 mg twice daily. Extraction of RNA preceded its reverse transcription into cDNA, which served as the sequencing template. The repertoire was sequenced with immunoSEQ multiplex PCR; TCRdb's copy has only in-frame clones and lacks some. The sample includes tens of thousands of clones, 29% of them seen just once. The CDR3 extends over 14 amino acids. V lost 3 bases and J lost 4, with 14 bases in between. The V gene's germline CDR1 is SQVTM and CDR2 ANQGSEA. The clonotype originates from a human donor with alopecia areata. This specimen was CD8+ T cells sorted from blood, taken at week 4, from a patient treated with tofacitinib. The rearrangement joins TRBV29-1 to TRBJ2-3, with a weak D call TRBD2 (6 bases). This CDR3 reads CSVEGGDLPDTQYF. The CDR3 DNA sequence: TGCAGCGTTGAGGGCGGGGACCTTCCAGATACGCAGTATTTT.